The 32 T cell receptor beta chains below all came from one sample that was sequenced in a study of blood T cell repertoires in COVID-19. Measured with immunoSEQ multiplex PCR; TCRdb has only the in-frame clones, and not every one. The repertoire consists of 60,000 or so clones, with around three quarters occurring once and the leading ten covering approximately 3%. The specimen sequenced was peripheral blood. The receptors were sampled from a man aged 60 to 69 with acute or convalescent COVID-19.

V gene TRBV5-1 combines with J gene TRBJ1-1, with 8 bases that match TRBD1. CDR1 SGHRS and CDR2 YFSETQ come from the germline V gene. The V gene end was trimmed by 0 bases and the J gene end by 3 bases; junction bases not matched to a gene: 4. This CDR3 spans 15 amino acids. The CDR3 DNA reads as TGCGCCAGCAGCTTGGAGGACAGGGCGGACACTGAAGCTTTCTTT. Its translation is CASSLEDRADTEAFF.

As DNA, the CDR3 is TGTGCCAGCAGTCGTAGAGGGGGGGCCCCCTACGAGCAGTACTTC. Translated: CASSRRGGAPYEQYF. The chain employs TRBV7-2 and TRBJ2-7; maybe TRBD2 (7 bases). Trimming took off 6 bases at V and 2 bases at J, with 17 bases between the two ends. The germline CDR1 and CDR2 sequences are SGHTA and FQGNSA. There are 15 residues in the CDR3.

The gene calls are TRBV29-1 and TRBJ2-5, with 8 bases identical to TRBD1. The CDR3 is 14 residues long. V dropped 5 bases and J dropped 5; count of bases not matched to a gene: 10. Germline values: CDR1 SQVTM, CDR2 ANQGSEA. In DNA, the CDR3 is TGCAGCGTTTCTGGGACAGGTACCTTGGAGACCCAGTACTTC. Translating it yields CSVSGTGTLETQYF.

The rearrangement joins TRBV27 to TRBJ2-5, with TRBD1 matching 10 bases. The CDR3 extends over 13 amino acids. With 5 bases clipped from V and 6 bases from J, the junction kept 3 bases outside the gene matches. Per germline, CDR1 MNHEY and CDR2 SMNVEV (reference sequence). CDR3 nucleotide sequence: TGTGCCAGCAGTCTGGGACAGGGGCAGACCCAGTACTTC. It is translated as CASSLGQGQTQYF.

This chain connects TRBV30 to TRBJ2-6, with 10 bases that match TRBD1. Trimming took 3 bases from V and 0 from J; bases not matched to a gene: 5. The CDR3 is 17 amino acids. Germline-derived CDR1 and CDR2 are GTSNPN and SVGIG (reference sequence). The CDR3 sequence is CAWRGQGTPSGANVLTF. CDR3 DNA sequence: TGTGCCTGGAGGGGACAGGGGACTCCCTCTGGGGCCAACGTCCTGACTTTC. Together with reference TRBV30 and TRBJ2-6, the CDR3 gives the full variable domain: SQTIHQWPATLVQPVGSPLSLECTVEGTSNPNLYWYRQAAGRGLQLLFYSVGIGQISSEVPQNLSASRPQDRQFILSSKKLLLSDSGFYLCAWRGQGTPSGANVLTFGAGSRLTVL.

The chain combines TRBV18 with TRBJ1-5; 8 bases are shared with TRBD1. The CDR3 contains 15 residues. Losses at the gene ends were 5 bases for V and 7 bases for J; bases not matched to a gene: 10. Germline V gene lookup returns CDR1 KGHSH and CDR2 LQKENI. The CDR3 region is CASSLTGDPAQPQHF. The CDR3 nucleotides are TGTGCCAGCTCATTGACAGGGGACCCAGCCCAGCCCCAGCATTTT.

The chain is built from TRBV7-9 and TRBJ2-1; 10 bases align to TRBD1. The CDR3 is 16 residues long. Per the germline V gene, CDR1 is SEHNR and CDR2 is FQNEAQ (reference sequence). The J segment lost 5 bases and the V segment lost 4 bases, leaving 8 bases of the junction unmatched. In nucleotides, the CDR3 is TGTGCCAGCAGCTACGGACAGGGGGAAAATAACAATGAGCAGTTCTTC. Amino acid sequence: CASSYGQGENNNEQFF.

The gene calls are TRBV5-1 and TRBJ1-1, with D unclear. V was shortened by 7 bases and J by 0 bases, with 10 bases between the two germline ends. This CDR3 comprises 13 residues. Per germline, CDR1 SGHRS and CDR2 YFSETQ. CDR3 sequence: CASSGSMNTEAFF. Here the CDR3 DNA reads TGCGCCAGCTCCGGGTCCATGAACACTGAAGCTTTCTTT.

The chain links TRBV3-1 (or the pseudogene TRBV3-2) to TRBJ1-1; 9 bases are shared with TRBD1. The CDR3 extends over 20 amino acids. Germline trimming cut 0 bases from V and 0 bases from J; bases unmatched to any gene: 14. Germline CDR1 and CDR2: LGHDT and YNNKEL (reference sequence). The CDR3 nucleotides are TGTGCCAGCAGCCAAGAATTGCCGGGACAGGGAAAGGGGCTGAACACTGAAGCTTTCTTT. As protein: CASSQELPGQGKGLNTEAFF.

This clone was seen only a few times. The V and J genes are TRBV6-6 and TRBJ2-7, with D tentatively TRBD1 (5 bases). There are 17 residues in the CDR3. The germline V gene has CDR1 MNHNY and CDR2 SVGAGI (reference sequence). Trimming left V 5 bases short and J 0 bases short, with 20 bases between. The CDR3 region has the DNA TGTGCCAGCAGTCGAACCTTCCGGTTAGACAGCTCCTACGAGCAGTACTTC. Amino acid sequence: CASSRTFRLDSSYEQYF.

The V gene is TRBV18, the J gene TRBJ1-5; tentative D call: TRBD1 (6 bases). Between the trimmed V and J ends, which lost 8 bases and 4 bases, there was a span of 12 bases. The germline gives CDR1 KGHSH, CDR2 LQKENI. The CDR3 runs to 13 residues. This CDR3 is CASQGGQNQPQHF. Here the CDR3 DNA reads TGTGCCAGCCAAGGGGGTCAGAATCAGCCCCAGCATTTT.

In this sample, this clone turned up a few times. This chain connects TRBV7-8 to TRBJ2-7; possibly TRBD2 for D (7 bases). V lost 3 bases, J lost 2 bases, and 14 bases lay in between. Germline V gives CDR1 SGHVS, CDR2 FQNEAQ. This CDR3 has 15 residues. CDR3 in amino acids: CASSFRGGGPYEQYF. The CDR3 bases are TGTGCCAGCAGCTTTCGAGGGGGGGGTCCCTACGAGCAGTACTTC. Filled out from reference TRBV7-8 and TRBJ2-7, the complete variable domain reads GAGVSQSPRYKVAKRGQDVALRCDPISGHVSLFWYQQALGQGPEFLTYFQNEAQLDKSGLPSDRFFAERPEGSVSTLKIQRTQQEDSAVYLCASSFRGGGPYEQYFGPGTRLTVT.

The chain couples TRBV7-2 to TRBJ1-2; a possible D gene is TRBD1 (5 bases). The CDR3 consists of 15 residues. The germline V and J ends were trimmed by 2 bases and 2 bases, with 12 bases remaining between them. Germline CDR1 and CDR2: SGHTA and FQGNSA. The chain's CDR3 is CASSLWAGRNYGYTF. The CDR3 coding sequence is TGTGCCAGCAGCTTATGGGCAGGGAGGAACTATGGCTACACCTTC. The full variable domain, with the rest looked up from reference TRBV7-2 and TRBJ1-2, is GAGVSQSPSNKVTEKGKDVELRCDPISGHTALYWYRQSLGQGLEFLIYFQGNSAPDKSGLPSDRFSAERTGGSVSTLTIQRTQQEDSAVYLCASSLWAGRNYGYTFGSGTRLTVV.

The chain couples TRBV10-3 to TRBJ1-1, with a tentative D call TRBD1 (6 bases). Germline V gene lookup returns CDR1 ENHRY and CDR2 SYGVKD. Trimming stripped 0 bases from V and 5 bases from J, with 19 bases between. This CDR3 is 17 amino acids long. In DNA, the CDR3 is TGTGCCATCAGTGAGTCTGGGAAAAAGAAGGGGACAACTGAAGCTTTCTTT. Translated: CAISESGKKKGTTEAFF.

The chain employs TRBV7-2 and TRBJ2-2; 7 bases match TRBD2. The V segment lost 5 bases and the J segment 1 base; nucleotides outside the gene matches: 7. The germline V gene has CDR1 SGHTA and CDR2 FQGNSA. The CDR3 is 16 amino acids. The CDR3 loop is CASSRFLAGNTGELFF. The CDR3 bases are TGTGCCAGCAGCCGGTTTTTAGCGGGGAACACCGGGGAGCTGTTTTTT. The full variable domain, rest sourced from reference TRBV7-2 and TRBJ2-2, is GAGVSQSPSNKVTEKGKDVELRCDPISGHTALYWYRQSLGQGLEFLIYFQGNSAPDKSGLPSDRFSAERTGGSVSTLTIQRTQQEDSAVYLCASSRFLAGNTGELFFGEGSRLTVL.

The chain links TRBV30 to TRBJ2-2; D is unresolved. Germline assignment: CDR1 GTSNPN and CDR2 SVGIG (reference sequence). This CDR3 has 12 amino acids. Trimming shortened V by 1 base and J by 3 bases, and 3 bases separated the two germline ends. CDR3 loop: CAWSAYTGELFF. The CDR3 nucleotides read TGTGCCTGGAGTGCCTACACCGGGGAGCTGTTTTTT.

This chain connects TRBV7-3 to TRBJ1-6; D is unresolved. CDR3 length: 13 residues. Deletions cut 5 bases from V and 5 bases from J, with 7 bases between. Germline CDR1 reads SGHTA; CDR2 reads FQGTGA. The CDR3 region has the DNA TGTGCCAGCAGCGTTTCGGATAATTCACCCCTCCACTTT. This codes for CASSVSDNSPLHF.

This chain connects TRBV19 to TRBJ1-2; maybe TRBD1 (6 bases). V shed 6 bases and J shed 7 bases, with 12 bases lying between them. The length of the CDR3 is 12 residues. The germline gives CDR1 LNHDA, CDR2 SQIVND (reference sequence). CDR3 nucleotide sequence: TGTGCCAGTAGGCCAGGGGTGGCTGGCTACACCTTC. This translates into CASRPGVAGYTF. Using reference TRBV19 and TRBJ1-2 for the parts outside the CDR3, the full variable domain is DGGITQSPKYLFRKEGQNVTLSCEQNLNHDAMYWYRQDPGQGLRLIYYSQIVNDFQKGDIAEGYSVSREKKESFPLTVTSAQKNPTAFYLCASRPGVAGYTFGSGTRLTVV.

The V call is TRBV5-1, the J call TRBJ2-5, with a tentative D call TRBD1 (5 bases). Germline V lookup: CDR1 SGHRS, CDR2 YFSETQ. Trimming shortened V by 0 bases and J by 4 bases, and 10 bases separated the two germline ends. The CDR3 sequence is 14 residues long. Written as DNA, the CDR3 is TGCGCCAGCAGCTTGGGGGGCAGCCTAGAGACCCAGTACTTC. It codes for CASSLGGSLETQYF.

The chain carries TRBV9 and TRBJ2-2; D remains unclear. This CDR3 is 13 amino acids long. Trimming removed 3 bases from V and 5 bases from J, with 8 bases in between. Germline V gene lookup returns CDR1 SGDLS and CDR2 YYNGEE. CDR3 protein: CASSESRTGELFF. The CDR3 nucleotides are TGTGCCAGCAGCGAGTCGAGGACCGGGGAGCTGTTTTTT.

The rearrangement uses TRBV12-5 and TRBJ1-2; D uncertain. V lost 1 base, J lost 2 bases, and 5 bases lay in between. This CDR3 comprises 13 residues. The germline V gene encodes CDR1 LGHNT and CDR2 FRNRAP. The CDR3, as DNA: TGTGCTAGTGGTTTGGGACTCAACTATGGCTACACCTTC. Amino acid sequence: CASGLGLNYGYTF.

The chain employs TRBV7-2 and TRBJ1-2, with 7 bases that match TRBD1. Germline V gene lookup returns CDR1 SGHTA and CDR2 FQGNSA. The CDR3 totals 14 residues. With 2 bases clipped from V and 6 bases from J, the junction kept 6 bases outside the gene matches. CDR3 sequence (DNA): TGTGCCAGCAGCTTAAAATGGACAGGTGATGGCTACACCTTC. It yields the protein CASSLKWTGDGYTF.

The chain carries TRBV30 and TRBJ1-6; 8 positions agree with TRBD1. The CDR3 runs 11 residues. Germline loops: CDR1 GTSNPN, CDR2 SVGIG (reference sequence). V shed 2 bases, J shed 17 bases, and the junction held 5 bases outside the gene matches. This CDR3 reads CAWSLTGVVHF. The CDR3 coding sequence is TGTGCCTGGAGTTTGACAGGGGTGGTCCACTTT.

In the case of this clone: No DNA is shown, since the ends of the CDR3 on it are uncertain; the CDR3 is the one TCRdb lists. The chain carries TRBV21-1 and TRBJ2-3; the DNA was not compared with TRBD2, the D call given in the table. TRBV21-1 is noted as a pseudogene. The CDR3 is 19 residues long, ends included. CDR3 sequence: CASSKVAGGARGFADTQYF.

This chain links TRBV4-2 with TRBJ2-4; D is unclear. CDR3 size: 13 residues. Per germline, CDR1 LGHNA and CDR2 YNFKEQ. V was trimmed by 6 bases and J by 4 bases, leaving 10 bases between them. The CDR3 spells CASRGDPKNIQYF. The CDR3 coding sequence is TGTGCCAGCAGGGGCGACCCGAAAAACATTCAGTACTTC.

The chain recombines TRBV18 with TRBJ2-5; 9 bases map to TRBD2. Germline CDR1 reads KGHSH; CDR2 reads LQKENI. Trimming removed 8 bases from V and 0 bases from J; junction bases left unmatched: 7. The CDR3 consists of 15 residues. This chain's CDR3 is CASDTGTSNQETQYF. The DNA for the CDR3 is TGTGCCAGCGACACCGGGACTAGCAACCAAGAGACCCAGTACTTC.

The genes are TRBV7-8 and TRBJ1-6; no clear D gene. CDR1 and CDR2 (germline): SGHVS, FQNEAQ. The CDR3 consists of 14 residues. Trimming took 3 bases from V and 2 from J, leaving 5 bases between them. The DNA of the CDR3 is TGTGCCAGCAGCTTTGAGGCCTATAATTCACCCCTCCACTTT. Amino acids: CASSFEAYNSPLHF.

The genes are TRBV14 and TRBJ1-6; 9 bases fit TRBD1. Germline lookup yields CDR1 SGHDN and CDR2 FVKESK. With 2 bases clipped from V and 8 bases from J, the junction kept 13 bases outside the gene matches. The CDR3 has 18 residues. CDR3 sequence reads: CASSQHSDRGYGDSPLHF. The CDR3 DNA reads TGTGCCAGCAGCCAACATTCGGACAGGGGATATGGGGATTCACCCCTCCACTTT.

A single count supports this clone. The chain employs TRBV2 and TRBJ2-5; perhaps TRBD2 as D (5 bases). The CDR3 sequence is 13 residues long. V lost 4 bases to trimming and J lost 2 bases, with 8 bases between them. Germline V gene data show CDR1 as SNHLY and CDR2 as FYNNEI. CDR3 in amino acids: CASSAEAQETQYF. The CDR3 nucleotides are TGTGCCAGCAGTGCGGAGGCTCAAGAGACCCAGTACTTC.

The chain employs TRBV6-5 and TRBJ2-2; no clear D. V was pared by 2 bases and J by 12 bases, with 13 bases between. CDR3 length: 13 residues. Per the germline V gene, CDR1 is MNHEY and CDR2 is SVGAGI. The CDR3 here is CASSYTQRSQLFF. CDR3 DNA: TGTGCCAGCAGTTACACCCAGAGGAGTCAGCTGTTTTTT.

The chain is built from TRBV7-3 and TRBJ2-7; TRBD1 matches 7 bases. In germline, CDR1 is SGHTA, CDR2 FQGTGA. J lost 1 base, V lost 7 bases, and 13 bases had no gene match. This CDR3 region has 16 residues. CDR3 nucleotide sequence: TGTGCCAGCACCTCCTTCCAGGAACAGGGGTCCTACGAGCAGTACTTC. Its protein is CASTSFQEQGSYEQYF.

This rearrangement joins TRBV19 to TRBJ1-5; a possible D gene is TRBD1 (5 bases). V lost 6 bases to trimming and J lost 4 bases, with 19 bases between them. This CDR3 has 16 residues. Germline lookup yields CDR1 LNHDA and CDR2 SQIVND (reference sequence). CDR3 amino acids: CASRPPQGGENQPQHF. Here the CDR3 DNA reads TGTGCCAGTAGGCCTCCTCAGGGAGGAGAGAATCAGCCCCAGCATTTT. Combining the CDR3 with reference TRBV19 and TRBJ1-5 gives the whole variable domain DGGITQSPKYLFRKEGQNVTLSCEQNLNHDAMYWYRQDPGQGLRLIYYSQIVNDFQKGDIAEGYSVSREKKESFPLTVTSAQKNPTAFYLCASRPPQGGENQPQHFGDGTRLSIL.